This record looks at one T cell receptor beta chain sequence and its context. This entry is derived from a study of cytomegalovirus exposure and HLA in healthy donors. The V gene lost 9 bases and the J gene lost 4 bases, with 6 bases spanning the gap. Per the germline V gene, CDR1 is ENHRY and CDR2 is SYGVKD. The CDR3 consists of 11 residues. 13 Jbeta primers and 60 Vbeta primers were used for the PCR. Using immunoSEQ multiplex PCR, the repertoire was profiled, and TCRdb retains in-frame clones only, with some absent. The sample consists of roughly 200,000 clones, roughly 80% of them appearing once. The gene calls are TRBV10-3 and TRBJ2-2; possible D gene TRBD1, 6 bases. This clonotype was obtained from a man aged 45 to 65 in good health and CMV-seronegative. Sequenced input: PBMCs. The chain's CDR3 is CAIQGTGELFF. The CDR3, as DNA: TGTGCCATACAGGGCACCGGGGAGCTGTTTTTT.